Shown below are 21 T cell receptor beta chains from a single sample sequenced in a study of T cells in Graves' hyperthyroidism and ophthalmopathy (dated by TCRdb to the late 2010s). Libraries were made using multiplex PCR. Sequencing used an Illumina HiSeq 2000. The TCR beta CDR3 regions were amplified from the RNA transcripts. For the first round of RT-PCR on the TCR CDR3, the HTBI primer set was used together with the Qiagen OneStep RT-PCR kit. TCRdb redid the processing of the public reads, applying fastp at Q25 and MiXCR, and retained in-frame beta chains. Entries are consolidated by CDR3 protein sequence, retaining the most common genes and DNA. This sample lists 250,000 to 300,000 distinct CDR3 sequences; roughly an eighth were detected once. The ten largest clones capture 6.5% to 10% of the sample. The sample taken for sequencing was blood. The receptors shown here come from a woman aged 40 to 55 with Graves' hyperthyroidism.

This clonotype was counted ten times or more. The CDR3 reads CASSYSTGKNYGYTF. CDR3 DNA sequence: TGTGCCAGCAGTTACTCTACAGGGAAAAACTATGGCTACACCTTC. The J gene is TRBJ1-2, the V gene TRBV6-5; TRBD1 might be the D (6 bases). This CDR3 contains 15 residues. Germline-derived CDR1 and CDR2 are MNHEY and SVGAGI. Trimming cost V 0 bases and J 2 bases, with 10 bases left between them.

This clonotype has at least ten counts. The rearrangement links TRBV2 to TRBJ2-7, with 9 nucleotides matching TRBD2. Germline loops: CDR1 SNHLY, CDR2 FYNNEI. The ends lost 3 bases at V and 5 bases at J; junction bases unmatched: 5. This CDR3 contains 14 residues. CDR3 bases: TGTGCCAGCAGTGAGAGACTAGCGGAACACGAGCAGTACTTC. Translated: CASSERLAEHEQYF.

The CDR3 region has the DNA TGTGCCAGCAAAGGGGGGATCTTTCAGCCCCAGCATTTT. Amino acids: CASKGGIFQPQHF. The rearrangement links TRBV6-1 to TRBJ1-5; D may be TRBD1 (6 bases). V lost 7 bases, J lost 6 bases, and 13 bases lay in between. This CDR3 is built from 13 residues. In germline, CDR1 is MNHNS, CDR2 SASEGT.

This clonotype was seen repeatedly, ten times or more. This rearrangement joins TRBV3-1 to TRBJ2-1, with D perhaps matching TRBD2 (5 bases). Germline V gene sequence: CDR1 LGHDT, CDR2 YNNKEL (reference sequence). The V and J ends lost 1 base and 11 bases respectively, with 9 bases between them. This CDR3 has 12 residues. In DNA, the CDR3 is TGTGCCAGCAGCCAAGTGGCGGGTAAGCAGTTCTTC. The encoded protein is CASSQVAGKQFF.

This clonotype was counted many times. The rearrangement joins TRBV7-9 to TRBJ2-1, with D possibly being TRBD1 or TRBD2 (6 bases each). V was shortened by 4 bases and J by 7 bases, with 17 bases between the two germline ends. Germline CDR1 SEHNR, CDR2 FQNEAQ (reference sequence). The CDR3 runs 15 residues. DNA for the CDR3: TGTGCCAGCAGCTACGTTGATCAGGGGAGGAATGAGCAGTTCTTC. It specifies CASSYVDQGRNEQFF.

This clonotype has ten or more counts. This rearrangement joins TRBV10-1 to TRBJ1-1; D not resolved. Trimming pared 0 bases from V and 0 bases from J, leaving 11 bases between. The length of the CDR3 is 16 residues. Germline CDR1 reads WNHNN; CDR2 reads SYGVQD (reference sequence). CDR3 in DNA: TGCGCCAGCAGTGAGTCGACTCACTCGGTGAACACTGAAGCTTTCTTT. This translates into CASSESTHSVNTEAFF.

This clonotype was detected ten times or more. CDR3 in DNA: TGTGCCAGCAGGAGACAGGGGGCAGGCTGGAACACTGAAGCTTTCTTT. Translation: CASRRQGAGWNTEAFF. The chain joins TRBV25-1 to TRBJ1-1; 10 bases match TRBD1. Germline trimming cut 6 bases from V and 1 base from J; bases unmatched to any gene: 8. CDR1 is MGHDK, CDR2 SYGVNS, per germline. The CDR3 has 16 residues.

The rearrangement uses TRBV6-1 and TRBJ2-7; 9 nucleotides align to TRBD1. Losses at the gene ends were 8 bases for V and 2 bases for J; bases not matched to a gene: 10. This CDR3 comprises 15 residues. Germline V gives CDR1 MNHNS, CDR2 SASEGT. CDR3 protein: CASSKTGTGPYEQYF. In DNA, the CDR3 is TGTGCCAGCTCTAAGACCGGGACAGGGCCCTACGAGCAGTACTTC.

The table lists this clonotype with many counts. This chain uses TRBV5-1 with TRBJ1-1; D not certain. Germline V gives CDR1 SGHRS, CDR2 YFSETQ. The CDR3 contains 12 residues. V was trimmed by 1 base and J by 6 bases, leaving 7 bases between them. The CDR3 nucleotides are TGCGCCAGCAGCTTGCCCCCCGCTGAAGCTTTCTTT. It translates to CASSLPPAEAFF.

The chain uses TRBV6-1 and TRBJ1-3, with 10 bases fitting TRBD1. Germline V CDR1 and CDR2: MNHNS, SASEGT. The CDR3 contains 16 residues. V lost 7 bases, J lost 3 bases, and 9 bases stayed unmatched. The CDR3 nucleotides read TGTGCCAGCACCCCGACAGGGGGCTTGGGTGGAAACACCATATATTTT. This codes for CASTPTGGLGGNTIYF.

The chain is built from TRBV14 and TRBJ2-7; D gene unclear. Trimming shortened V by 0 bases and J by 0 bases, and 12 bases separated the two germline ends. Germline V CDR1 and CDR2: SGHDN, FVKESK. The CDR3 runs 16 residues. The CDR3 loop reads CASSQEWGSGSYEQYF. The CDR3 coding sequence is TGTGCCAGCAGCCAAGAGTGGGGTTCCGGCTCCTACGAGCAGTACTTC.

As for this clonotype: One base away lies a much larger clone, so this may be a sequencing read error. The chain carries TRBV24-1 and TRBJ2-5, with a weak D call TRBD1 (6 bases). Germline V gene sequence: CDR1 KGHDR, CDR2 SFDVKD. This CDR3 spans 15 amino acids. CDR3 in amino acids: CATSDPGHREENQYF. Written as DNA, the CDR3 is TGTGCCACCAGTGATCCGGGACATCGGGAAGAGAACCAGTACTTC.

This clonotype was detected ten times or more. The V and J genes are TRBV7-3 and TRBJ2-3, with TRBD2 identical over 7 bases. Germline assignment: CDR1 SGHTA and CDR2 FQGTGA. Trimming removed 2 bases from V and 8 bases from J; junction bases left unmatched: 13. This CDR3 spans 16 amino acids. The CDR3 region is CASSLGSGGWGGTQYF. The CDR3 DNA reads as TGTGCCAGCAGCTTAGGCTCCGGGGGATGGGGGGGTACGCAGTATTTT.

This clonotype turned up a few times. The chain joins TRBV7-2 to TRBJ2-4, with D perhaps matching TRBD2 (5 bases). This CDR3 region has 12 residues. V was cut by 5 bases and J by 9 bases, with 11 bases left in between. Per the germline V gene, CDR1 is SGHTA and CDR2 is FQGNSA. The DNA of the CDR3 is TGTGCCAGCAGCAGTTCCGAGGGCATTCAGTACTTC. Translated, it gives CASSSSEGIQYF.

This clonotype was seen repeatedly, ten times or more. The chain carries TRBV27 and TRBJ1-5, with D unclear. This CDR3 spans 16 amino acids. V gave up 6 bases and J gave up 2 bases, with 17 bases separating them. The germline CDR1 and CDR2 sequences are MNHEY and SMNVEV (reference sequence). The DNA of the CDR3 is TGTGCCAGCAGCCTAGTGGGTGGGAGAGGCAATCAGCCCCAGCATTTT. Amino acid sequence: CASSLVGGRGNQPQHF.

This clonotype showed up just a few times. A read error may explain this, as a much larger clone is one base away. The chain has TRBV2 and TRBJ2-3; 7 bases fit TRBD2. The CDR3 covers 15 residues. In germline, CDR1 is SNHLY, CDR2 FYNNEI. The CDR3 region is CVSSFQEGGTDTQYF. The CDR3 coding sequence is TGTGTCAGCAGTTTTCAGGAGGGAGGGACAGATACGCAGTATTTT.

Remarks on this clonotype: With a much larger clone just one base away, this may be a read error. The rearrangement joins TRBV15 to TRBJ1-1, with 8 bases lining up with TRBD1. Germline V gene sequence: CDR1 LNHNV, CDR2 YYDKDF (reference sequence). CDR3 length: 15 amino acids. CDR3 amino acids: CVTSRSQGVNTEAFF. The CDR3 DNA follows: TGTGTCACCAGCAGGTCACAGGGGGTGAACACTGAAGCTTTCTTT.

This clonotype was seen a few times. This chain uses TRBV9 with TRBJ1-2; D gene ambiguous. Germline values: CDR1 SGDLS, CDR2 YYNGEE. This CDR3 comprises 13 residues. Trimming removed 4 bases from V and 3 bases from J, with 10 bases in between. The CDR3 reads CASSSTVDYGYTF. The CDR3 region has the DNA TGTGCCAGCAGCTCCACAGTAGACTATGGCTACACCTTC.

This clonotype was observed many times. The rearrangement links TRBV27 to TRBJ2-3; TRBD1 might be the D (5 bases). The CDR3 sequence is 13 residues long. Between the trimmed V and J ends, which lost 5 bases and 8 bases, there was a span of 14 bases. Germline values: CDR1 MNHEY, CDR2 SMNVEV (reference sequence). The CDR3 is CASSTDSRSTQYF. CDR3 nucleotides: TGTGCCAGCAGTACTGACAGCAGGTCTACGCAGTATTTT.

In this sample, this clonotype turned up a few times. The rearrangement joins TRBV3-1 to TRBJ2-5, with D hard to call. CDR1 and CDR2 from the germline V gene are LGHDT and YNNKEL (reference sequence). Trimming took off 5 bases at V and 3 bases at J, with 10 bases between the two ends. The CDR3 consists of 13 residues. DNA for the CDR3: TGTGCCAGCAGCTCCTGGAGAAAAGAGACCCAGTACTTC. It encodes CASSSWRKETQYF.

The chain couples TRBV19 to TRBJ2-7; D gene ambiguous. The CDR3 is made up of 14 amino acids. The V end was cut by 7 bases, the J end by 2 bases, with 15 bases between. The germline gives CDR1 LNHDA, CDR2 SQIVND (reference sequence). The CDR3, as DNA: TGTGCCAGTACCCCGAGGAACACCCCCTACGAGCAGTACTTC. As protein: CASTPRNTPYEQYF.